This T cell receptor beta chain comes out of a study of patients and donors after allogeneic stem cell transplantation. TCRdb processed the RT-PCR reads anew with MiXCR; each CDR3 protein has one entry. The sample yields roughly 180,000 distinct CDR3 sequences, roughly two fifths seen once. The TCR sequence derives from a human donor who was either an allogeneic HSCT recipient or a stem cell or donor lymphocyte infusion donor (not recorded which). It is not recorded whose cells these are; they may come from a transplant donor. The source material was blood, either unsorted or a sorted T cell fraction (not recorded which).

Here the CDR3 DNA reads TGTGCCAGCAGTTTATCGATTGACCCTGGAAACACCATATATTTT. Its translation: CASSLSIDPGNTIYF. The rearrangement uses TRBV27 and TRBJ1-3; D not certain. Germline V gene data show CDR1 as MNHEY and CDR2 as SMNVEV (reference sequence). There are 15 residues in the CDR3. V was shortened by 0 bases and J by 2 bases, with 8 bases between the two germline ends.